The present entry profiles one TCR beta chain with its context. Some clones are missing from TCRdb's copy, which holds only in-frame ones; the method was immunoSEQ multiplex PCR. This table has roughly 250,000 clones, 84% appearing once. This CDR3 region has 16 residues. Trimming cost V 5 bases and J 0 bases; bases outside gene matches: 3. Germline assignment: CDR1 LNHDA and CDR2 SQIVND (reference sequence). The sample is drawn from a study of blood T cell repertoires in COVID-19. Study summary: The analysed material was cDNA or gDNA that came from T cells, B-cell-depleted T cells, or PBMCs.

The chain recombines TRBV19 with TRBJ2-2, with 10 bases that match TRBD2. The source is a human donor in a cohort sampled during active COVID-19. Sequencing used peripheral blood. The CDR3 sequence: CASSSLAGANTGELFF. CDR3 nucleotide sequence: TGTGCCAGTAGTTCGCTAGCGGGGGCGAACACCGGGGAGCTGTTTTTT. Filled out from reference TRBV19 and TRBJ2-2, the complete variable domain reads DGGITQSPKYLFRKEGQNVTLSCEQNLNHDAMYWYRQDPGQGLRLIYYSQIVNDFQKGDIAEGYSVSREKKESFPLTVTSAQKNPTAFYLCASSSLAGANTGELFFGEGSRLTVL.